The 29 T cell receptor beta chains below were found in one sample sequenced in a study of human thymus T cells. This table comes from immunoSEQ multiplex PCR, and its TCRdb copy is limited to in-frame clones, with some not included. Counted here are 120,000 or so clones, around 94% occurring once; the ten biggest clones make up around 0.025%. Thymic tissue was derived from resections collected during corrective heart surgery. Sample: thymus tissue. Receptors were obtained from a boy in the first two years of life with a congenital heart defect but otherwise immunologically healthy.

The table lists this clone with a count of one. The CDR3 DNA reads as TGTGCCAGCAGCTTAGGCAGGGGAACAACTAATGAAAAACTGTTTTTT. This codes for CASSLGRGTTNEKLFF. The chain joins TRBV7-2 to TRBJ1-4, with D tentatively TRBD1 (6 bases). The V and J ends lost 1 base and 0 bases respectively, with 9 bases between them. The CDR3 sequence is 16 residues long. Germline V gene sequence: CDR1 SGHTA, CDR2 FQGNSA.

This rearrangement joins TRBV6-5 to TRBJ1-4, with 9 bases identical to TRBD1. The CDR3 totals 14 residues. Germline V gives CDR1 MNHEY, CDR2 SVGAGI. With 2 bases clipped from V and 7 bases from J, the junction kept 2 bases outside the gene matches. This chain's CDR3 is CASSYGQGREKLFF. The CDR3 DNA follows: TGTGCCAGCAGTTACGGACAGGGGCGTGAAAAACTGTTTTTT.

This chain joins TRBV11-2 and TRBJ1-6; no definite D call. The CDR3 is 17 residues long. Germline CDR1 SGHAT, CDR2 FQNNGV. V was shortened by 3 bases and J by 0 bases, with 12 bases between the two germline ends. The CDR3 bases are TGTGCCAGCAGCTTTTTTGAGGCTAGCTCCTATAATTCACCCCTCCACTTT. It encodes CASSFFEASSYNSPLHF.

The J gene is TRBJ2-3, the V gene TRBV4-3; the D gene is possibly TRBD1 (5 bases). Trimming removed 1 base at V and 5 bases at J, with 10 bases between. The CDR3 is 14 amino acids. The germline CDR1 and CDR2 sequences are LGHNA and YSLEER. CDR3 region: CASSQVVGLDTQYF. As DNA, the CDR3 is TGCGCCAGCAGCCAAGTCGTGGGGCTAGATACGCAGTATTTT.

The V and J genes are TRBV5-1 and TRBJ2-3, with D tentatively TRBD1 or TRBD2 (5 bases each). V was cut by 2 bases and J by 0 bases, with 16 bases left in between. Germline values: CDR1 SGHRS, CDR2 YFSETQ. CDR3 size: 17 residues. DNA for the CDR3: TGCGCCAGCAGCTTCACCGGGACCAACACTAGCACAGATACGCAGTATTTT. Its protein is CASSFTGTNTSTDTQYF.

CDR3 nucleotide sequence: TGTGCCAGCAGCGCTCGAATAACTAGCGGGGCCGACGAGCAGTACTTC. Amino acids: CASSARITSGADEQYF. The chain is built from TRBV9 and TRBJ2-7; 10 bases match TRBD2. This CDR3 comprises 16 residues. Germline V gene sequence: CDR1 SGDLS, CDR2 YYNGEE. V gave up 3 bases and J gave up 5 bases; unmatched junction bases: 11.

The V call is TRBV5-8, the J call TRBJ2-7; 7 bases align to TRBD1. The germline V gene encodes CDR1 SGHTS and CDR2 YDEGEE. V trimming: 5 bases; J trimming: 4 bases; junction bases outside the gene matches: 6. This CDR3 is 13 amino acids long. The DNA for the CDR3 is TGTGCCAGCAGTTACTTACAGGGGTACGAGCAGTACTTC. It yields the protein CASSYLQGYEQYF.

The V and J genes are TRBV6-6 and TRBJ1-4; no firm D call. V lost 2 bases and J 3 bases, leaving 7 bases between the germline ends. This CDR3 is 14 amino acids long. Per the germline V gene, CDR1 is MNHNY and CDR2 is SVGAGI (reference sequence). In nucleotides, the CDR3 is TGTGCCAGCAGTTACGGTCATGCTAATGAAAAACTGTTTTTT. It is translated as CASSYGHANEKLFF.

This rearrangement joins TRBV19 to TRBJ1-2, with D hard to call. Germline CDR1 LNHDA, CDR2 SQIVND (reference sequence). The CDR3 is 16 amino acids. The ends were cut back, 4 bases at V and 8 bases at J, with 23 bases in the middle. In nucleotides, the CDR3 is TGTGCCAGTAGTAAGGAGGGCCGGGGAGTGGACCACGGCTACACCTTC. Encoded protein: CASSKEGRGVDHGYTF.

The gene calls are TRBV27 and TRBJ1-5; the match to TRBD1 covers 10 bases. Germline CDR1 MNHEY, CDR2 SMNVEV (reference sequence). CDR3 size: 15 residues. V dropped 2 bases and J dropped 2; count of bases not matched to a gene: 0. CDR3 region: CASSLGTGGNQPQHF. The CDR3 DNA is TGTGCCAGCAGTTTAGGGACAGGGGGCAATCAGCCCCAGCATTTT.

The gene calls are TRBV5-1 and TRBJ1-1; TRBD1 aligns across 8 bases. Germline CDR1 reads SGHRS; CDR2 reads YFSETQ. The CDR3 is 15 amino acids. The V segment lost 2 bases and the J segment 6 bases; nucleotides outside the gene matches: 9. Written as DNA, the CDR3 is TGCGCCAGCAGCTTAACAGGGGGTATCAAGGCTGAAGCTTTCTTT. Encoded protein: CASSLTGGIKAEAFF.

This sequence joins TRBV7-2 and TRBJ1-6; D is ambiguous. The V and J ends lost 5 bases and 7 bases respectively, with 9 bases between them. This CDR3 is 13 amino acids long. Germline assignment: CDR1 SGHTA and CDR2 FQGNSA. The CDR3 DNA follows: TGTGCCAGCAGCGGACGCAGGAATTCACCCCTCCACTTT. Translated: CASSGRRNSPLHF.

This clone was detected only once. The V gene is TRBV4-3, the J gene TRBJ2-3; 8 nucleotides line up with TRBD2. V was clipped by 0 bases and J by 0 bases; unmatched bases: 11. Germline V CDR1 and CDR2: LGHNA, YSLEER. The CDR3 is 19 amino acids. The CDR3 spells CASSQEPAGASHSTDTQYF. As DNA, the CDR3 is TGCGCCAGCAGCCAAGAACCAGCGGGGGCCTCCCATAGCACAGATACGCAGTATTTT.

The gene calls are TRBV6-6 and TRBJ1-1; D may be TRBD1 (5 bases). The CDR3 runs to 15 residues. Trimming removed 2 bases at V and 6 bases at J, with 16 bases between. CDR1 is MNHNY, CDR2 SVGAGI, per germline (reference sequence). The CDR3 bases are TGTGCCAGCAGTTACCCCTCGGGGCCGGGTGCTGAAGCTTTCTTT. It encodes CASSYPSGPGAEAFF.

The V and J genes are TRBV7-2 and TRBJ1-5; no firm D call. With 2 bases removed from V and 3 bases from J, the gap between germline ends came to 11 bases. Germline assignment: CDR1 SGHTA and CDR2 FQGNSA. The CDR3 has 15 residues. The DNA for the CDR3 is TGTGCCAGCAGCTTAAGCCGCGGTTCCAATCAGCCCCAGCATTTT. Encoded protein: CASSLSRGSNQPQHF.

V gene TRBV4-2 combines with J gene TRBJ1-1; no firm D call. Trimming stripped 0 bases from V and 1 base from J, with 12 bases between. The CDR3 is 16 residues long. Per the germline V gene, CDR1 is LGHNA and CDR2 is YNFKEQ. The CDR3 DNA follows: TGTGCCAGCAGCCAAGATTCGGGAGGACGGAACACTGAAGCTTTCTTT. It encodes CASSQDSGGRNTEAFF.

The gene calls are TRBV5-4 and TRBJ1-2; D is undetermined. The CDR3 has 18 amino acids. Germline loops: CDR1 SGHNT, CDR2 YYREEE (reference sequence). Trimming left V 0 bases short and J 4 bases short, with 22 bases between. This chain's CDR3 is CASSLASFDKKGVYGYTF. In nucleotides, the CDR3 is TGTGCCAGCAGCTTGGCTAGTTTTGACAAGAAGGGCGTCTATGGCTACACCTTC.

This chain joins TRBV4-1 and TRBJ2-5; D is uncertain. V was clipped by 0 bases and J by 5 bases, with 7 bases between them. The CDR3 is 13 amino acids. Germline-derived CDR1 and CDR2 are MGHRA and YSYEKL. CDR3 protein: CASSQDQWETQYF. CDR3 coding DNA: TGCGCCAGCAGCCAAGATCAATGGGAGACCCAGTACTTC.

The chain combines TRBV30 with TRBJ1-1, with D possibly being TRBD1 (5 bases). With 1 base removed from V and 2 bases from J, the gap between germline ends came to 14 bases. The CDR3 has 15 amino acids. Germline CDR1 is GTSNPN and CDR2 is SVGIG (reference sequence). CDR3 coding DNA: TGTGCCTGGAGTGGGTCCGAGACAGTTAACACTGAAGCTTTCTTT. Translated: CAWSGSETVNTEAFF.

V is TRBV2 and J is TRBJ2-1, with 9 positions matching TRBD1. The V gene end was trimmed by 9 bases and the J gene end by 3 bases; junction bases not matched to a gene: 3. This CDR3 contains 13 residues. The germline V gene has CDR1 SNHLY and CDR2 FYNNEI. The CDR3 sequence is CARWTGVYNEQFF. Written as DNA, the CDR3 is TGTGCCAGATGGACAGGGGTCTACAATGAGCAGTTCTTC.

The CDR3 region has the DNA TGTGCCAGCAGCTCCACAGGGTTAGTGGAGACCCAGTACTTC. This gives the protein CASSSTGLVETQYF. This sequence joins TRBV5-6 and TRBJ2-5, with D perhaps matching TRBD1 (6 bases). With 3 bases removed from V and 5 bases from J, the gap between germline ends came to 14 bases. The V gene's germline CDR1 is SGHDT and CDR2 YYEEEE. The CDR3 extends over 14 amino acids.

The V and J genes are TRBV4-3 and TRBJ1-2; 7 bases are a match to TRBD1. The junction had 3 bases not matched to a gene; V was cut back by 1 base and J by 4 bases. Germline V CDR1 and CDR2: LGHNA, YSLEER. The CDR3 runs to 14 residues. The CDR3 DNA follows: TGCGCCAGCAGCCAAGGGGACAGCAGCTATGGCTACACCTTC. It translates to CASSQGDSSYGYTF.

The chain uses TRBV21-1 and TRBJ2-7; the table's D call TRBD1 went unverified against the DNA. TRBV21-1 is a pseudogene. This CDR3 spans 21 amino acids. CDR3 in DNA: TGTGCCAGCAGCAAAGAAATTCCAGGGGGCATTTGGGTCCCTGGCCCCTACGAGCAGTACTTC. It translates to CASSKEIPGGIWVPGPYEQYF.

This rearrangement joins TRBV5-4 to TRBJ1-2; tentatively, D is TRBD1 (6 bases). V gave up 6 bases and J gave up 2 bases, with 20 bases separating them. The CDR3 has 16 amino acids. Germline CDR1 and CDR2: SGHNT and YYREEE (reference sequence). The CDR3 here is CASNNRGGHGNYGYTF. The DNA of the CDR3 is TGTGCCAGCAACAACCGGGGGGGGCACGGCAACTATGGCTACACCTTC.

This sequence joins TRBV19 and TRBJ1-6; tentatively, D is TRBD1 (5 bases). This CDR3 has 16 residues. V was pared by 1 base and J by 9 bases, with 16 bases between. The V gene's germline CDR1 is LNHDA and CDR2 SQIVND (reference sequence). The CDR3 here is CASSIVQGVKGSPLHF. The CDR3 DNA reads as TGTGCCAGTAGTATAGTCCAGGGCGTAAAGGGTTCACCCCTCCACTTT.

The gene calls are TRBV4-3 and TRBJ2-1, with unresolved D. CDR3 length equals 15 residues. Between the trimmed V and J ends, which lost 0 bases and 0 bases, there was a span of 6 bases. Germline V gene lookup returns CDR1 LGHNA and CDR2 YSLEER. CDR3 protein: CASSQESNSYNEQFF. In DNA, the CDR3 is TGCGCCAGCAGCCAAGAATCAAACTCCTACAATGAGCAGTTCTTC.

This clone was recorded only once. This chain uses TRBV5-1 with TRBJ2-3; 10 bases are a match to TRBD1. The length of the CDR3 is 20 residues. The ends lost 3 bases at V and 0 bases at J; junction bases unmatched: 16. Germline V gene lookup returns CDR1 SGHRS and CDR2 YFSETQ. The CDR3 DNA reads as TGCGCCAGCAGCTCACCTGACCGGGACAGGGGTTACACTAGCACAGATACGCAGTATTTT. Translation: CASSSPDRDRGYTSTDTQYF.

This chain uses TRBV4-2 with TRBJ2-4, with D possibly TRBD2 on 7 matching bases. The CDR3 consists of 15 residues. V was shortened by 0 bases and J by 6 bases, with 12 bases between the two germline ends. Germline CDR1 and CDR2: LGHNA and YNFKEQ. The CDR3 bases are TGTGCCAGCAGCCAAGATCGACGGGGGGCAAACATTCAGTACTTC. Translating it yields CASSQDRRGANIQYF.

This chain connects TRBV9 to TRBJ1-2; 7 bases line up with TRBD1. The ends lost 3 bases at V and 6 bases at J; junction bases unmatched: 11. The CDR3 loop spans 15 amino acids. Germline CDR1 reads SGDLS; CDR2 reads YYNGEE. The CDR3 region has the DNA TGTGCCAGCAGCGCCCAGGGGGACACTAGAGATGGCTACACCTTC. Translated: CASSAQGDTRDGYTF.